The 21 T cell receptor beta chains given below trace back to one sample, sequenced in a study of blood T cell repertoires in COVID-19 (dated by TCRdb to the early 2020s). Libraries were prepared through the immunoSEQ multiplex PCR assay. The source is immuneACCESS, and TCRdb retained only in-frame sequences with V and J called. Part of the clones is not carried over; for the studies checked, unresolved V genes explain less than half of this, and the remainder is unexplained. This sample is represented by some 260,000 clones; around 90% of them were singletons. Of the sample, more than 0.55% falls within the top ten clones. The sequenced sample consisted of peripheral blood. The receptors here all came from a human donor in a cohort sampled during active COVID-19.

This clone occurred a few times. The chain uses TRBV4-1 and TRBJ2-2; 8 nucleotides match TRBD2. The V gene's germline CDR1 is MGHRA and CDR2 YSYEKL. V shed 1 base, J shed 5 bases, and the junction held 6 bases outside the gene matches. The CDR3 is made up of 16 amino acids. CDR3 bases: TGCGCCAGCAGCCAAGTCAGCGGGAGAGAGACCGGGGAGCTGTTTTTT. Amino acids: CASSQVSGRETGELFF.

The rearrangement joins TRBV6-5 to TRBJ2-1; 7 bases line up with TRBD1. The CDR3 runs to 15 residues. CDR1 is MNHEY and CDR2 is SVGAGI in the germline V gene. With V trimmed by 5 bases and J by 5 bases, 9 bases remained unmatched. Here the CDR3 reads CASSTRQGIHNEQFF. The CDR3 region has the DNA TGTGCCAGCAGTACACGACAGGGTATCCACAATGAGCAGTTCTTC.

CDR3 amino acids: CASSHGLAGLNEQFF. Here the CDR3 DNA reads TGTGCCAGCAGTCACGGACTAGCGGGCCTAAATGAGCAGTTCTTC. This sequence joins TRBV27 and TRBJ2-1; 11 bases are a match to TRBD2. The CDR3 spans 15 residues. Germline V lookup: CDR1 MNHEY, CDR2 SMNVEV (reference sequence). V trimming: 5 bases; J trimming: 7 bases; junction bases outside the gene matches: 7.

CDR3 DNA: TGTGCCAGCAGTCTTGGGCCCAACAGGGCGCAGTTCTTC. Its translation: CASSLGPNRAQFF. The chain uses TRBV12-3 or TRBV12-4 and TRBJ2-1; D might be TRBD1 (6 bases). V was clipped by 5 bases and J by 12 bases, with 17 bases between them. This CDR3 contains 13 residues.

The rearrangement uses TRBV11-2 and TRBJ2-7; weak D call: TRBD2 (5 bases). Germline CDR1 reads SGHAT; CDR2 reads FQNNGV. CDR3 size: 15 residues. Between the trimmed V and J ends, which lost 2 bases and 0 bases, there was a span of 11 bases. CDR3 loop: CASSLKVGSSYEQYF. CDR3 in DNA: TGTGCCAGCAGCTTAAAAGTGGGGAGCTCCTACGAGCAGTACTTC.

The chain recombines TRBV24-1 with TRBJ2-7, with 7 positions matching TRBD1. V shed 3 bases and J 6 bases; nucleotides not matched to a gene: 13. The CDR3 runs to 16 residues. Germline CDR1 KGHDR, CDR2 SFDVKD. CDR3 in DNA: TGTGCCACCAGTGATAGGGGAAGGGGGCTGCCGGCCGAGCAGTACTTC. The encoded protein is CATSDRGRGLPAEQYF.

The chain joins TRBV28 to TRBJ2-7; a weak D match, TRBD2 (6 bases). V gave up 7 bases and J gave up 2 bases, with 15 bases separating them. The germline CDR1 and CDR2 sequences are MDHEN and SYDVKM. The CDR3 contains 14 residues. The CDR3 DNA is TGTGCCAGCATCGCGGTGGCGGGGCCCTACGAGCAGTACTTC. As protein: CASIAVAGPYEQYF.

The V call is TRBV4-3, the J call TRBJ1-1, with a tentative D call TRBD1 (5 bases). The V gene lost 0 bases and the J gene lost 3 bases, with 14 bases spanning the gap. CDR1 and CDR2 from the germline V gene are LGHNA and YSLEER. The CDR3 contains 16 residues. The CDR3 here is CASSQDGVQTDTEAFF. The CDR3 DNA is TGCGCCAGCAGCCAAGATGGGGTGCAGACAGACACTGAAGCTTTCTTT.

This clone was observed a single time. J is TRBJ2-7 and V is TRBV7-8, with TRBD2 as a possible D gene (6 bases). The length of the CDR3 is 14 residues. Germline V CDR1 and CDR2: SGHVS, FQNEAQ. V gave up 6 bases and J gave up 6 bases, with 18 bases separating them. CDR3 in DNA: TGTGCCAGCAGTGCGGAGGGAAGGAGGGTCGAGCAGTACTTC. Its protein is CASSAEGRRVEQYF.

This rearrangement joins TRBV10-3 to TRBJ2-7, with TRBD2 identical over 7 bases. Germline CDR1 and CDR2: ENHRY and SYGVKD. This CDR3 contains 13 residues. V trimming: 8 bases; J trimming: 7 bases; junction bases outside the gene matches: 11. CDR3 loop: CAIWGGDRLEQYF. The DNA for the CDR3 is TGTGCCATCTGGGGGGGGGATCGGCTAGAGCAGTACTTC.

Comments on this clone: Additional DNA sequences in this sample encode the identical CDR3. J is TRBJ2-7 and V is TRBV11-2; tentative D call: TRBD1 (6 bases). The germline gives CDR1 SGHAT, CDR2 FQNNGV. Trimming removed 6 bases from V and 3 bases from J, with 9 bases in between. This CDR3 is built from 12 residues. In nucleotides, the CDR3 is TGTGCCAGCAGTTCCAGGGGCTACGAGCAGTACTTC. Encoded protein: CASSSRGYEQYF.

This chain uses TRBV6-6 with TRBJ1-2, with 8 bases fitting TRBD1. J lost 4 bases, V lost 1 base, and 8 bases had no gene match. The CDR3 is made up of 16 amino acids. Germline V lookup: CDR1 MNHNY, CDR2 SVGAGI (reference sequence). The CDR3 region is CASSYYPGQALYGYTF. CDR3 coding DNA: TGTGCCAGCAGTTACTACCCGGGACAGGCTCTCTATGGCTACACCTTC.

CDR3 in amino acids: CASSLLLKFPGQGAHEQYF. In DNA, the CDR3 is TGTGCCAGCAGCTTACTACTTAAATTCCCGGGACAGGGGGCCCACGAGCAGTACTTC. This chain uses TRBV13 with TRBJ2-7; 12 bases fit TRBD1. Germline lookup yields CDR1 PRHDT and CDR2 FYEKMQ (reference sequence). This CDR3 has 19 residues. After removal of 2 bases from V and 5 bases from J, the junction contained 16 bases not matched to a gene.

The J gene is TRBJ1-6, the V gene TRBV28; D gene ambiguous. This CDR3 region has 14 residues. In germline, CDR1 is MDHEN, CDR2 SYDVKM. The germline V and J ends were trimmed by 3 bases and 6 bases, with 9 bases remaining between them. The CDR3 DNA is TGTGCCAGCAGTTTTGGCCAGGCTAATTCACCCCTCCACTTT. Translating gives CASSFGQANSPLHF.

DNA of the CDR3: TGTGCCTGGAGAGCGGGACTAGCGAACTCTAACGAGCAGTACTTC. Amino acids: CAWRAGLANSNEQYF. The V gene is TRBV30, the J gene TRBJ2-7; TRBD2 matches 10 bases. Germline loops: CDR1 GTSNPN, CDR2 SVGIG (reference sequence). This CDR3 is 15 amino acids long. The J segment lost 5 bases and the V segment lost 3 bases, leaving 10 bases of the junction unmatched.

CDR3 region: CASSGQGFGYTF. As DNA, the CDR3 is TGTGCCAGCAGCGGACAGGGGTTTGGCTACACCTTC. The rearrangement uses TRBV2 and TRBJ1-2; 9 nucleotides match TRBD1. The CDR3 has 12 residues. Germline CDR1 reads SNHLY; CDR2 reads FYNNEI. V lost 6 bases, J lost 7 bases, and 3 bases stayed unmatched. Using reference TRBV2 and TRBJ1-2 for the parts outside the CDR3, the full variable domain is EPEVTQTPSHQVTQMGQEVILRCVPISNHLYFYWYRQILGQKVEFLVSFYNNEISEKSEIFDDQFSVERPDGSNFTLKIRSTKLEDSAMYFCASSGQGFGYTFGSGTRLTVV.

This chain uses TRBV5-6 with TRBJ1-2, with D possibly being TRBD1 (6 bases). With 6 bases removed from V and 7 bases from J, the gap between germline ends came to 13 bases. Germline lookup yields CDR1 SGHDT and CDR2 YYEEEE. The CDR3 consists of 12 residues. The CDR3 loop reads CASTPGGLGYTF. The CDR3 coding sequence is TGTGCCAGCACCCCGGGGGGGCTTGGCTACACCTTC.

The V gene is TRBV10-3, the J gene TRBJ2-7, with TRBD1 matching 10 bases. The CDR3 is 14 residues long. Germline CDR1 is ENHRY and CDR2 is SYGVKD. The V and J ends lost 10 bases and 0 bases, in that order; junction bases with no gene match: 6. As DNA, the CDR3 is TGTGCCACAGCCAGGACAGGGGGCTCCTACGAGCAGTACTTC. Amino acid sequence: CATARTGGSYEQYF.

The CDR3 DNA follows: TGTGCCAGTAGTAACCAGGGGGCTAGGGAGCAGTACTTC. It yields the protein CASSNQGAREQYF. The gene calls are TRBV19 and TRBJ2-7, with TRBD1 matching over 8 bases. The germline gives CDR1 LNHDA, CDR2 SQIVND (reference sequence). Trimming at V came to 4 bases and at J to 7 bases, leaving 6 bases not matched to a gene. This CDR3 has 13 amino acids.

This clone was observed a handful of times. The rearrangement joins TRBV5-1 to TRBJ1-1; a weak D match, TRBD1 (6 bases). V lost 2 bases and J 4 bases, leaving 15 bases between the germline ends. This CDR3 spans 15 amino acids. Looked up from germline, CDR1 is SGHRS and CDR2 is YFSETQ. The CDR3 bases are TGCGCCAGCAGCTTCCGAGGACAGCCCATCACTGAAGCTTTCTTT. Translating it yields CASSFRGQPITEAFF. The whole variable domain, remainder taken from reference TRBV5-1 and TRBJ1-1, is KAGVTQTPRYLIKTRGQQVTLSCSPISGHRSVSWYQQTPGQGLQFLFEYFSETQRNKGNFPGRFSGRQFSNSRSEMNVSTLELGDSALYLCASSFRGQPITEAFFGQGTRLTVV.

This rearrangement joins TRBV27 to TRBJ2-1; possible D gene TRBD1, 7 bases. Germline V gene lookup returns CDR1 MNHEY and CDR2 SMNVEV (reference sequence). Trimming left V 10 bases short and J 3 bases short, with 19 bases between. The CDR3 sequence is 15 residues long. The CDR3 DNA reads TGTGCCACCTATCAGGGGGGATCCATCTACAATGAGCAGTTCTTC. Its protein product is CATYQGGSIYNEQFF.